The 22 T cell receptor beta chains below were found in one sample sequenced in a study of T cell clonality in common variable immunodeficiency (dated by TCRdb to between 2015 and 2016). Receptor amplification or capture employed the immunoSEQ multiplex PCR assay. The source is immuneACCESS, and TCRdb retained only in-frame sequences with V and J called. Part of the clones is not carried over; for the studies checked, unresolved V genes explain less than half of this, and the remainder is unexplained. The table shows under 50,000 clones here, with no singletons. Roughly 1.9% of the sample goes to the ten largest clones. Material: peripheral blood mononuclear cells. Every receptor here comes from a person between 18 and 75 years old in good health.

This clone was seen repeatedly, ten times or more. CDR3 bases read: TGCGCCAGCAGCGCCACAGGGGTGAGAGGGACTGAA. It is translated as CASSATGVRGTE. Given in full, the CDR3 is CASSATGVRGTEAFF. V is TRBV5-1 and J is TRBJ1-1; 7 bases line up with TRBD1. The observed sequence ends 3 residues before the CDR3 terminus, with the missing tail filled in from the germline J gene. Per the germline V gene, CDR1 is SGHRS and CDR2 is YFSETQ. The V gene end was trimmed by 4 bases and the J gene end by 5 bases; junction bases not matched to a gene: 11. This CDR3 has 15 amino acids.

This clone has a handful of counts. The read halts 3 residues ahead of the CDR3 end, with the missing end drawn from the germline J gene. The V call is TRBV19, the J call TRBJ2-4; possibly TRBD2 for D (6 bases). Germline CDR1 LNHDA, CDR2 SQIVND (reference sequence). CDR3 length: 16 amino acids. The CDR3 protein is CASSIDVAGKNYGQYF. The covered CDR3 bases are TGTGCCAGTAGTATAGATGTTGCGGGGAAGAACTATGGT. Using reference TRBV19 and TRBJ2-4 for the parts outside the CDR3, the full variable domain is DGGITQSPKYLFRKEGQNVTLSCEQNLNHDAMYWYRQDPGQGLRLIYYSQIVNDFQKGDIAEGYSVSREKKESFPLTVTSAQKNPTAFYLCASSIDVAGKNYGQYFGAGTRLSVL.

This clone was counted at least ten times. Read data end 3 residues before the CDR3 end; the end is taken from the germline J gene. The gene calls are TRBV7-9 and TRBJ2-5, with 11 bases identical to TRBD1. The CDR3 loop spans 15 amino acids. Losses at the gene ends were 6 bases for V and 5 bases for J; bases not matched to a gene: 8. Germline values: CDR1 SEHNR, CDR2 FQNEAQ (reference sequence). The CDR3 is CASSAGTGGLETQYF. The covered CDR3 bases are TGTGCCAGCAGTGCCGGGACAGGGGGATTGGAGACC.

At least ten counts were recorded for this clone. The CDR3 loop is CASSLPGTGNNWGYTF. CDR3 DNA, as far as it was read: TGTGCCAGCAGCTTGCCTGGGACAGGGAATAACTGGGGC. The rearrangement joins TRBV5-4 to TRBJ1-2; 9 bases are a match to TRBD1. Read sequence stops 3 residues before the CDR3 end, and the germline J gene provides the missing end. Germline assignment: CDR1 SGHNT and CDR2 YYREEE (reference sequence). The CDR3 is made up of 16 amino acids.

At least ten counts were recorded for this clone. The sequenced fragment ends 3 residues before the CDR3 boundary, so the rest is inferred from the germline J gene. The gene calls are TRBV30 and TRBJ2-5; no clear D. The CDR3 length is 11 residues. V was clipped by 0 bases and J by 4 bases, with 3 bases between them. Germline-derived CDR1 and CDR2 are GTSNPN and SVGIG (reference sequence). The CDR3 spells CAWSVLETQYF. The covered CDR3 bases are TGTGCCTGGAGTGTACTAGAGACC.

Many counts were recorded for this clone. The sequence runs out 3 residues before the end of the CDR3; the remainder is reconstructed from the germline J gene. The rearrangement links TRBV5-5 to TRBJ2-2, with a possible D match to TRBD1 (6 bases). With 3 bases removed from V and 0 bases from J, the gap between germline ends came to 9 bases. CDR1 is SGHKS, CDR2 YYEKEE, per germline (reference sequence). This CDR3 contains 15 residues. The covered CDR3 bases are TGTGCCAGCAGCTGGGGGCAGTCGAACACCGGGGAG. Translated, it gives CASSWGQSNTGE. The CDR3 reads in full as CASSWGQSNTGELFF.

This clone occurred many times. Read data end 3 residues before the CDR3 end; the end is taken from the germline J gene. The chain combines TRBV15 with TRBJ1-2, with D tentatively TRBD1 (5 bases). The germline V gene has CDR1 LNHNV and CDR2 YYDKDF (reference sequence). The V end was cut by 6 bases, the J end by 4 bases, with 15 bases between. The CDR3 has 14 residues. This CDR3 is CATSPRQTGYGYTF. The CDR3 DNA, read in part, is TGTGCCACCAGTCCCCGACAGACGGGCTATGGC.

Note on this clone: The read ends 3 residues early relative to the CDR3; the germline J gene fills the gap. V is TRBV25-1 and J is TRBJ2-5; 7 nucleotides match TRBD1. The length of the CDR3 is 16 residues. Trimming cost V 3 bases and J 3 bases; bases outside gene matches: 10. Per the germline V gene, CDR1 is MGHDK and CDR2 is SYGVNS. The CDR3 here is CASSDLRDRVEETQYF. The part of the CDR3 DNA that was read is TGTGCCAGCAGTGACCTTCGAGACAGGGTGGAAGAGACC. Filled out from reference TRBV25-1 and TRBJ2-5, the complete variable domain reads EADIYQTPRYLVIGTGKKITLECSQTMGHDKMYWYQQDPGMELHLIHYSYGVNSTEKGDLSSESTVSRIRTEHFPLTLESARPSHTSQYLCASSDLRDRVEETQYFGPGTRLLVL.

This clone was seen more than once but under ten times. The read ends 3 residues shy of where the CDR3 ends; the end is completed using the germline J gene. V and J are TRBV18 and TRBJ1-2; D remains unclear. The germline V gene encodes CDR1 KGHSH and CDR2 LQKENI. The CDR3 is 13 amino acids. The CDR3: CASSPPVWAGYTF. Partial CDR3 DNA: TGTGCCAGCTCACCACCGGTGTGGGCCGGC.

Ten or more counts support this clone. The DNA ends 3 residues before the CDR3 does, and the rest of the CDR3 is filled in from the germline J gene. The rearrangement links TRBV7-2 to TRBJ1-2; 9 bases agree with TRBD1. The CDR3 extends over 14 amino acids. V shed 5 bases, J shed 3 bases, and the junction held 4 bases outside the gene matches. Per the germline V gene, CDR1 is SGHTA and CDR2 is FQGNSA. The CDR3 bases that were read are TGTGCCAGCAGCCCCTGGGACAGGGACTATGGC. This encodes CASSPWDRDYG. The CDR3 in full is CASSPWDRDYGYTF.

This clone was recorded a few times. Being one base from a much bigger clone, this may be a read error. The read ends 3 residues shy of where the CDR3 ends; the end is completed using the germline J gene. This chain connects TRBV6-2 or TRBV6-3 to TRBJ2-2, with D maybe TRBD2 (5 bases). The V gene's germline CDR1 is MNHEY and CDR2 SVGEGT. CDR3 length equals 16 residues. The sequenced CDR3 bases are TGTGCCAGCAGAAACGGGGTCCGGGGATCTAATGAAAAG. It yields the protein CASRNGVRGSNEK. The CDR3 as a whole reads CASRNGVRGSNEKLFF.

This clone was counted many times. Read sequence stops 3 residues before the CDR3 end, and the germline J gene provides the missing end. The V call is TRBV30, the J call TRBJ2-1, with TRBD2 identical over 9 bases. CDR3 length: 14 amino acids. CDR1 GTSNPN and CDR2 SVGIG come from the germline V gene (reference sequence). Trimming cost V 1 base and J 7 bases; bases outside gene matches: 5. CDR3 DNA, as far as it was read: TGTGCCTGGAGTGACGCGGGGGGGCTGAATGAG. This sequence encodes CAWSDAGGLNE. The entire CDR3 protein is CAWSDAGGLNEQFF.

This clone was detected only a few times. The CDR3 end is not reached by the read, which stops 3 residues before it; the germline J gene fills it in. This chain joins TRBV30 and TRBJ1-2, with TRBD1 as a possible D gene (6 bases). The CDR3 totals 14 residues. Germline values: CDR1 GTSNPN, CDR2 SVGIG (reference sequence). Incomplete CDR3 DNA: TGTGCCTGGAGTTTTGGACAGAGACCCTACGAC. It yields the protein CAWSFGQRPYD. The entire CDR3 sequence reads CAWSFGQRPYDYTF. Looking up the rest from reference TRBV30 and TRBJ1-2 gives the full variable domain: SQTIHQWPATLVQPVGSPLSLECTVEGTSNPNLYWYRQAAGRGLQLLFYSVGIGQISSEVPQNLSASRPQDRQFILSSKKLLLSDSGFYLCAWSFGQRPYDYTFGSGTRLTVV.

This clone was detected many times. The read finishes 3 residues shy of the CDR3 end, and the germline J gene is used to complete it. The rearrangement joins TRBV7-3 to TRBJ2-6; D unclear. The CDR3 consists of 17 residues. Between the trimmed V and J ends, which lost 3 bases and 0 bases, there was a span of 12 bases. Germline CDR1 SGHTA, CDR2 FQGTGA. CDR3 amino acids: CASSLAQFTSGANVLTF. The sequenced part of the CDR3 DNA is TGTGCCAGCAGCTTGGCTCAGTTCACCTCTGGGGCCAACGTC.

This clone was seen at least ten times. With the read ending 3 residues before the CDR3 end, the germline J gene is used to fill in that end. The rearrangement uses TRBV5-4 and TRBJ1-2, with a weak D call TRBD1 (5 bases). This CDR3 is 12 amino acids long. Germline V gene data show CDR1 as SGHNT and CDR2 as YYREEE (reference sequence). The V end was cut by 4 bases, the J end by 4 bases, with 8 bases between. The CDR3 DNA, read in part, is TGTGCCAGCAGCCAAGACAGCTATGGC. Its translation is CASSQDSYG. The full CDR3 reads CASSQDSYGYTF.

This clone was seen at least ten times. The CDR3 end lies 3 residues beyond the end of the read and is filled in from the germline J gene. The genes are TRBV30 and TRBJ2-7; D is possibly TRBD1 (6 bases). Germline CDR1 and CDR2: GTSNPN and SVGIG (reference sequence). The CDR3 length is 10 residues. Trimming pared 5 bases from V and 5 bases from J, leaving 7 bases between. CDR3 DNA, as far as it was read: TGTGCCTGGGGGGGCCACGAG. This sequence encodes CAWGGHE. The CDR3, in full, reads CAWGGHEQYF.

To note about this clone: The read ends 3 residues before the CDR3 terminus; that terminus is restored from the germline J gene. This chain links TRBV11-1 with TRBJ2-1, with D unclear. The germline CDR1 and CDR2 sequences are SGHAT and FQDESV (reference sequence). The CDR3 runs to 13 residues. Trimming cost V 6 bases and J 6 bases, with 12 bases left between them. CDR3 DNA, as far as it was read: TGTGCCAGCAGACCAAATTCCGGCAATGAG. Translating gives CASRPNSGNE. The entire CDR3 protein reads CASRPNSGNEQFF. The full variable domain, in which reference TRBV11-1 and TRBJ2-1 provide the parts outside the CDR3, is EAEVAQSPRYKITEKSQAVAFWCDPISGHATLYWYRQILGQGPELLVQFQDESVVDDSQLPKDRFSAERLKGVDSTLKIQPAELGDSAMYLCASRPNSGNEQFFGPGTRLTVL.

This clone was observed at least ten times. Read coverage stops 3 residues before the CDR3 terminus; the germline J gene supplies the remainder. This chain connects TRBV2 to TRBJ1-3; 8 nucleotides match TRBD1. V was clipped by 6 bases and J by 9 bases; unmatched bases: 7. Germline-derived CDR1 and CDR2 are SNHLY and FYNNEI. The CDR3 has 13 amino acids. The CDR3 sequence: CASRPTGDPTIYF. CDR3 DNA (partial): TGTGCCAGCAGACCGACAGGGGACCCCACC.

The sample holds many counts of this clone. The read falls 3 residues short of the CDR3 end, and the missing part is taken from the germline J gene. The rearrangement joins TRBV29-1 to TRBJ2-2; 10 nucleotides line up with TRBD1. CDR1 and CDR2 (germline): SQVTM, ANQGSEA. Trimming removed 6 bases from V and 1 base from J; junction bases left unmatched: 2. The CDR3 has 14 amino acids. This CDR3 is CSVRTGGNTGELFF. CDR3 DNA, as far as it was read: TGCAGCGTCAGGACAGGGGGGAACACCGGGGAG.

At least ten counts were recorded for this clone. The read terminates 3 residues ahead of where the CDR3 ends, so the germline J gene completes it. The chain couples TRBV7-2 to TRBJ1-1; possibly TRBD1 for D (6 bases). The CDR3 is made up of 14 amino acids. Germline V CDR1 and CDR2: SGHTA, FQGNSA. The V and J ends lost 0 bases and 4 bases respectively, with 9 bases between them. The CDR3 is CASSLAGRGTEAFF. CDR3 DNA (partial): TGTGCCAGCAGCTTAGCTGGCAGGGGCACTGAA.

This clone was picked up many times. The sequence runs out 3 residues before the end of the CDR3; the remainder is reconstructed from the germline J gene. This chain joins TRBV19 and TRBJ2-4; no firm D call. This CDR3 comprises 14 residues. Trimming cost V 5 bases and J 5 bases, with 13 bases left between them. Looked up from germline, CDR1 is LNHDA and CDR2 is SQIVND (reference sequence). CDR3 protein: CASSPTVAENIQYF. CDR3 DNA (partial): TGTGCCAGTAGTCCCACAGTGGCTGAAAACATT.

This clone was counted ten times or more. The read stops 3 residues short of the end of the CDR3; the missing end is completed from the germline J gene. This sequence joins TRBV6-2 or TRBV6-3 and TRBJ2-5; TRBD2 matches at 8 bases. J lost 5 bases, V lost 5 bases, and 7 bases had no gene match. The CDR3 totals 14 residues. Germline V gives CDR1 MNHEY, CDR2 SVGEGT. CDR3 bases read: TGTGCCAGCAGTCTCAATACGGGGGGGGAGACC. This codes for CASSLNTGGET. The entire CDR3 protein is CASSLNTGGETQYF.